The 23 T cell receptor beta chains in this list originate from one sample, sequenced in a study of shared clonotypes between healthy human individuals. Only in-frame clones appear in the TCRdb table, and some are missing; sequencing was by immunoSEQ multiplex PCR. The sample shows 2,500,000 or so clones, 85% to 95% of them seen only once. The sequenced material came from naive CD4+ T cells from PBMCs. Subset defined: CD45RA+ positively selected. Every receptor here comes from a man aged 18 to 30 in good health. Some clones in this sample may be carry-over from other donors' samples.

This rearrangement joins TRBV7-6 to TRBJ1-5; D is perhaps TRBD1 (5 bases). V lost 2 bases and J 1 base, leaving 12 bases between the germline ends. This CDR3 is built from 16 residues. Per the germline V gene, CDR1 is SGHVS and CDR2 is FNYEAQ. The CDR3 here is CASSLYPGMSNQPQHF. DNA for the CDR3: TGTGCCAGCAGCTTATATCCAGGGATGAGCAATCAGCCCCAGCATTTT.

The CDR3 loop reads CASSGPGAGPNTGELFF. The CDR3 nucleotides read TGTGCCAGCTCAGGACCCGGAGCGGGACCGAACACCGGGGAGCTGTTTTTT. The chain uses TRBV18 and TRBJ2-2; 7 nucleotides match TRBD2. Germline CDR1 is KGHSH and CDR2 is LQKENI. V shed 5 bases and J 0 bases; nucleotides not matched to a gene: 9. The CDR3 runs to 17 residues.

The rearrangement links TRBV19 to TRBJ1-1; D possibly corresponds to TRBD1 (6 bases). Trimming took 5 bases from V and 3 from J, leaving 22 bases between them. Germline CDR1 reads LNHDA; CDR2 reads SQIVND (reference sequence). The length of the CDR3 is 17 residues. Here the CDR3 reads CASSALDRTPRDTEAFF. CDR3 nucleotides: TGTGCCAGTAGTGCCCTAGACAGGACCCCAAGGGACACTGAAGCTTTCTTT.

V gene TRBV5-1 combines with J gene TRBJ2-7, with D perhaps TRBD1 (5 bases). CDR3 size: 15 residues. The V end lost 4 bases, the J end lost 0 bases, and 14 bases lay between the germline ends. Germline loops: CDR1 SGHRS, CDR2 YFSETQ. The CDR3 spells CASSLQGVRSYEQYF. The DNA of the CDR3 is TGCGCCAGCAGCCTCCAAGGGGTCCGCTCCTACGAGCAGTACTTC.

V usage is TRBV5-1 and J usage is TRBJ2-7; D might be TRBD2 (5 bases). V lost 6 bases and J 6 bases, leaving 19 bases between the germline ends. Per the germline V gene, CDR1 is SGHRS and CDR2 is YFSETQ. This CDR3 spans 14 amino acids. This CDR3 is CASKLASPTGEQYF. CDR3 in DNA: TGCGCCAGCAAGCTTGCTAGCCCAACGGGCGAGCAGTACTTC.

As to this clone: This sample also contains other DNA sequences that code for the same CDR3. V usage is TRBV28 and J usage is TRBJ1-5; no firm D call. Looked up from germline, CDR1 is MDHEN and CDR2 is SYDVKM. The CDR3 is made up of 13 amino acids. Trimming took 2 bases from V and 6 from J, leaving 8 bases between them. The CDR3 DNA is TGTGCCAGCAGTTTAGGTGGCAGTCAGCCCCAGCATTTT. It yields the protein CASSLGGSQPQHF.

V gene TRBV9 combines with J gene TRBJ2-2; 10 positions agree with TRBD2. V lost 4 bases to trimming and J lost 0 bases; unmatched junction nucleotides: 3. Germline V CDR1 and CDR2: SGDLS, YYNGEE. The CDR3 contains 16 residues. This chain's CDR3 is CASSSGLAANTGELFF. For the CDR3, the DNA is TGTGCCAGCAGCTCCGGACTAGCGGCGAACACCGGGGAGCTGTTTTTT.

This sequence joins TRBV2 and TRBJ2-5; weak D call: TRBD1 (6 bases). CDR3 length equals 16 residues. CDR1 is SNHLY and CDR2 is FYNNEI in the germline V gene. V lost 6 bases to trimming and J lost 2 bases, with 19 bases between them. CDR3 in amino acids: CASSDRRTAVQETQYF. The CDR3 bases are TGTGCCAGCAGCGATCGTCGGACAGCGGTGCAAGAGACCCAGTACTTC.

For this clone: In the same sample, other DNA sequences code for this CDR3. The chain uses TRBV30 and TRBJ1-5; no clear D gene. The V gene's germline CDR1 is GTSNPN and CDR2 SVGIG (reference sequence). The CDR3 runs 13 residues. Between the trimmed V and J ends, which lost 0 bases and 4 bases, there was a span of 7 bases. This CDR3 is CAWSVRLNQPQHF. CDR3 bases: TGTGCCTGGAGTGTTAGGCTAAATCAGCCCCAGCATTTT. The complete variable domain, with remaining parts taken from reference TRBV30 and TRBJ1-5, reads SQTIHQWPATLVQPVGSPLSLECTVEGTSNPNLYWYRQAAGRGLQLLFYSVGIGQISSEVPQNLSASRPQDRQFILSSKKLLLSDSGFYLCAWSVRLNQPQHFGDGTRLSIL.

The chain combines TRBV7-9 with TRBJ1-1; 10 nucleotides line up with TRBD1. Looked up from germline, CDR1 is SEHNR and CDR2 is FQNEAQ (reference sequence). The CDR3 covers 14 residues. The V segment lost 3 bases and the J segment 10 bases; nucleotides outside the gene matches: 8. This chain's CDR3 is CASSFGTGAGGAFF. CDR3 sequence (DNA): TGTGCCAGCAGCTTTGGGACAGGGGCCGGTGGAGCTTTCTTT. Full variable domain (missing parts from reference TRBV7-9 and TRBJ1-1): DTGVSQNPRHKITKRGQNVTFRCDPISEHNRLYWYRQTLGQGPEFLTYFQNEAQLEKSRLLSDRFSAERPKGSFSTLEIQRTEQGDSAMYLCASSFGTGAGGAFFGQGTRLTVV.

Concerning this clone: Other DNA variants within this sample encode the same CDR3. The gene calls are TRBV28 and TRBJ1-5, with 8 bases lining up with TRBD1. The length of the CDR3 is 16 residues. CDR1 and CDR2 (germline): MDHEN, SYDVKM. V trimming: 4 bases; J trimming: 2 bases; junction bases outside the gene matches: 7. The CDR3 reads CASSSPDRGGNQPQHF. The DNA for the CDR3 is TGTGCCAGCAGTTCTCCCGACAGGGGAGGCAATCAGCCCCAGCATTTT.

This clone was seen only once. This chain joins TRBV23-1 and TRBJ1-5, with 8 bases aligning to TRBD1. TRBV23-1 is recorded as an ORF, its role being uncertain. This CDR3 has 16 amino acids. The V gene end was trimmed by 4 bases and the J gene end by 5 bases; junction bases not matched to a gene: 10. CDR3: CASSRSRTGFHQPQHF. CDR3 nucleotides: TGCGCCAGCAGTCGTTCCCGGACAGGGTTCCATCAGCCCCAGCATTTT.

This chain connects TRBV7-9 to TRBJ2-7; TRBD1 aligns across 8 bases. The CDR3 covers 15 residues. After removal of 5 bases from V and 1 base from J, the junction contained 7 bases not matched to a gene. Germline-derived CDR1 and CDR2 are SEHNR and FQNEAQ (reference sequence). This CDR3 is CASSLPWTGSYEQYF. The CDR3 DNA is TGTGCCAGCAGCCTACCCTGGACAGGGTCCTACGAGCAGTACTTC.

This clone has more than one count but fewer than ten. The V and J genes are TRBV2 and TRBJ1-5; no clear D gene. V was cut by 7 bases and J by 6 bases, with 13 bases left in between. This CDR3 has 13 amino acids. Germline loops: CDR1 SNHLY, CDR2 FYNNEI. DNA for the CDR3: TGTGCCAGCACCCGAGAGGGTAGTCAGCCCCAGCATTTT. As protein: CASTREGSQPQHF.

The chain recombines TRBV27 with TRBJ2-1; 8 nucleotides agree with TRBD2. The CDR3 is made up of 13 amino acids. The germline gives CDR1 MNHEY, CDR2 SMNVEV (reference sequence). Trimming cost V 6 bases and J 4 bases; bases outside gene matches: 2. CDR3 coding DNA: TGTGCCAGCAGGGTAGCGGGGTACAATGAGCAGTTCTTC. Encoded protein: CASRVAGYNEQFF.

This clone occurred once. The chain employs TRBV4-2 and TRBJ1-2; D gene ambiguous. This CDR3 comprises 14 residues. The germline CDR1 and CDR2 sequences are LGHNA and YNFKEQ. The ends were cut back, 1 base at V and 8 bases at J, with 14 bases in the middle. CDR3 sequence: CASSQVGRAMGYTF. The CDR3 DNA sequence: TGTGCCAGCAGCCAAGTGGGCAGAGCTATGGGCTACACCTTC.

The chain has TRBV5-1 and TRBJ2-6; D remains unclear. Germline V gene sequence: CDR1 SGHRS, CDR2 YFSETQ. Trimming took off 5 bases at V and 3 bases at J, with 18 bases between the two ends. This CDR3 is 17 amino acids long. CDR3: CASSADASSGGANVLTF. CDR3 DNA sequence: TGCGCCAGCAGTGCGGATGCTTCGTCGGGTGGGGCCAACGTCCTGACTTTC.

This chain links TRBV29-1 with TRBJ2-5, with D hard to call. Germline V lookup: CDR1 SQVTM, CDR2 ANQGSEA. The CDR3 is 12 amino acids. V was pared by 3 bases and J by 2 bases, with 7 bases between. CDR3 nucleotide sequence: TGCAGCGTTGATGCTAGGCAAGAGACCCAGTACTTC. Its protein product is CSVDARQETQYF.

CDR3 protein: CASSFSRDRGTNEQFF. The CDR3 region has the DNA TGCGCCAGCAGCTTCTCCCGGGACAGGGGCACCAATGAGCAGTTCTTC. The V call is TRBV5-1, the J call TRBJ2-1, with TRBD1 identical over 10 bases. The CDR3 has 16 residues. Germline CDR1 SGHRS, CDR2 YFSETQ. V was clipped by 2 bases and J by 6 bases; unmatched bases: 8.

This chain connects TRBV7-9 to TRBJ2-5; 7 positions match TRBD2. The better agreement between TRBJ2-7 and the DNA end casts doubt on the J call. This CDR3 is built from 16 residues. Germline CDR1 and CDR2: SEHNR and FQNEAQ (reference sequence). The chain's CDR3 is CASSLGSAWTSYEQYF. The CDR3 DNA follows: TGTGCCAGCAGCTTAGGATCCGCTTGGACTAGCTACGAGCAGTACTTC.

The V gene is TRBV19, the J gene TRBJ1-2; no firm D call. CDR1 is LNHDA and CDR2 is SQIVND in the germline V gene (reference sequence). The CDR3 runs 13 residues. V gave up 5 bases and J gave up 0 bases, with 7 bases separating them. The CDR3 region has the DNA TGTGCCAGTAGTGTCCGAGCTAACTATGGCTACACCTTC. This gives the protein CASSVRANYGYTF.

The rearrangement links TRBV28 to TRBJ2-1; 10 bases align to TRBD2. Germline lookup yields CDR1 MDHEN and CDR2 SYDVKM. This CDR3 has 15 residues. V lost 3 bases, J lost 7 bases, and 6 bases stayed unmatched. In DNA form, the CDR3 reads TGTGCCAGCAGTTTTACAGCGGGAGGGTGGAATGAGCAGTTCTTC. Protein sequence: CASSFTAGGWNEQFF.

This clone was seen a single time. Without the conserved terminal phenylalanine or tryptophan, this CDR3 likely stems from a read error. The chain couples TRBV11-2 to TRBJ2-7; no reliable D call. The CDR3 is 14 residues long. CDR1 SGHAT and CDR2 FQNNGV come from the germline V gene. The V and J ends lost 5 bases and 2 bases respectively, with 13 bases between them. CDR3 in amino acids: CASSLSVIPYEQYL. The CDR3 region has the DNA TGTGCCAGCAGCCTCTCTGTGATTCCCTACGAGCAGTACCTC.